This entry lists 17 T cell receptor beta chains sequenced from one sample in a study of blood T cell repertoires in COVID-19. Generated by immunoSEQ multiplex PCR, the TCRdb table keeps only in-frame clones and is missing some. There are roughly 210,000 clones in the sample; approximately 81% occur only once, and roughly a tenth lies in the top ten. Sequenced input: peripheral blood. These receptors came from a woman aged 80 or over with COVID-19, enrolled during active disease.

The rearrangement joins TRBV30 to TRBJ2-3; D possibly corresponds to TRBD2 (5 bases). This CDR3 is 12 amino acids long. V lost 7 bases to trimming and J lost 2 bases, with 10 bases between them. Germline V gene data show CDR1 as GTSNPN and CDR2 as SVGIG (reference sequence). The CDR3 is CAYSGNTDTQYF. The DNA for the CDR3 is TGTGCCTATTCGGGGAACACAGATACGCAGTATTTT. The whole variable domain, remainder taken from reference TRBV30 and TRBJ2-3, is SQTIHQWPATLVQPVGSPLSLECTVEGTSNPNLYWYRQAAGRGLQLLFYSVGIGQISSEVPQNLSASRPQDRQFILSSKKLLLSDSGFYLCAYSGNTDTQYFGPGTRLTVL.

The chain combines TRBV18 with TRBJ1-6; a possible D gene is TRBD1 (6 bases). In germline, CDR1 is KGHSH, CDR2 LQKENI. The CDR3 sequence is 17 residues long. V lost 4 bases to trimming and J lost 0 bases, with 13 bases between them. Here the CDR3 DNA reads TGTGCCAGCTCACTGTACAGGGAGAGCTCCTATAATTCACCCCTCCACTTT. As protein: CASSLYRESSYNSPLHF.

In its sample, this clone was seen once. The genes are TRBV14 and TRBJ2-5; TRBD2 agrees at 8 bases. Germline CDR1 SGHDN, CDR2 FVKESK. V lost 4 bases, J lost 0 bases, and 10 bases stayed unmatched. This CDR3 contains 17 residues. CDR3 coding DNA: TGTGCCAGCAGCCCCGTTGACGGCGGGGGGTACCAAGAGACCCAGTACTTC. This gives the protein CASSPVDGGGYQETQYF.

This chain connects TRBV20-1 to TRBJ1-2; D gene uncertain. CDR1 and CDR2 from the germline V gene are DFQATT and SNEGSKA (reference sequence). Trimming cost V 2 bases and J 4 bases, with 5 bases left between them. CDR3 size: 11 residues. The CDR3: CSARRVYGYTF. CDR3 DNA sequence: TGCAGTGCTAGAAGAGTCTATGGCTACACCTTC.

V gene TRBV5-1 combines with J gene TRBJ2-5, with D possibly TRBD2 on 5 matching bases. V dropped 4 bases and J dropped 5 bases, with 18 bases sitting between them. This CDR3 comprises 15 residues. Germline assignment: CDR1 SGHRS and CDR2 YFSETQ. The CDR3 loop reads CASSVTGMPGETQYF. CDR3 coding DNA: TGCGCCAGCAGCGTGACCGGGATGCCGGGGGAGACCCAGTACTTC.

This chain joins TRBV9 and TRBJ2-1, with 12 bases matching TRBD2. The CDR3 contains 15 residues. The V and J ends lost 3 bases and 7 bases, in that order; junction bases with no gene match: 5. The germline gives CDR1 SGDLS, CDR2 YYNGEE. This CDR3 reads CASSGTSGGWNEQFF. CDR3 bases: TGTGCCAGCAGCGGAACTAGCGGGGGGTGGAATGAGCAGTTCTTC.

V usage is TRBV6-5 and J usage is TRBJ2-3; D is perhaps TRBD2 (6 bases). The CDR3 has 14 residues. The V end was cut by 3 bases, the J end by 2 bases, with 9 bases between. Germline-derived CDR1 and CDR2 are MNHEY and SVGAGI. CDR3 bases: TGTGCCAGCAGTTATGGGACTCACACAGATACGCAGTATTTT. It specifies CASSYGTHTDTQYF.

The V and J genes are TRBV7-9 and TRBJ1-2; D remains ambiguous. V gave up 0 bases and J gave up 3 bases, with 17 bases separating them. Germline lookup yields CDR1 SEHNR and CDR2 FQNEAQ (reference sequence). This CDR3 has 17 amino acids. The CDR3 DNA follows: TGTGCCAGCAGCTTAGCGTCCCCTCGGTCTTTGGACTATGGCTACACCTTC. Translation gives CASSLASPRSLDYGYTF.

In DNA, the CDR3 is TGCGCCAGCAGCTTGGACGGGGTAGCAGGGGAGCTGTTTTTT. It translates to CASSLDGVAGELFF. This sequence joins TRBV5-1 and TRBJ2-2, with TRBD2 as a possible D gene (5 bases). The CDR3 spans 14 residues. Trimming cost V 0 bases and J 8 bases, with 11 bases left between them. In germline, CDR1 is SGHRS, CDR2 YFSETQ.

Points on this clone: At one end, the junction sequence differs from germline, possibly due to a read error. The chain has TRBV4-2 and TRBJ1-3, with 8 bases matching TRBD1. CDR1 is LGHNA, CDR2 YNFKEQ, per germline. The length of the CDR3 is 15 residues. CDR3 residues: CASSQEITGGNTIYF. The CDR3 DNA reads TGTGCCAGCAGCCAAGAAATTACAGGGGGAAACACTATATATTTT.

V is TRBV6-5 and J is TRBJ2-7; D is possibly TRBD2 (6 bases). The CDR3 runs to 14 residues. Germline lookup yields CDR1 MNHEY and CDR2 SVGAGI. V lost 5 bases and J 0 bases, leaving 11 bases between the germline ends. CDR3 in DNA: TGTGCCAGCAGTCCCGGGACTCGCTCCTACGAGCAGTACGTC. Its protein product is CASSPGTRSYEQYV.

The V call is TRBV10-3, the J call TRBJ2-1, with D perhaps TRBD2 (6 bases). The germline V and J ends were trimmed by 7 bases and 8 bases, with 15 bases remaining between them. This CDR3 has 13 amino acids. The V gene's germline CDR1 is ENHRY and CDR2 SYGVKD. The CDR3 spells CAINSRPGDEQFF. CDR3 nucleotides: TGTGCCATCAATTCCCGCCCGGGGGATGAGCAGTTCTTC.

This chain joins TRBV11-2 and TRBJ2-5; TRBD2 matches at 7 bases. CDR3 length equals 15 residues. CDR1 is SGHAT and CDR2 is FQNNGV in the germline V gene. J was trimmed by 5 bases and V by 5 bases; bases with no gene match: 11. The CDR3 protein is CASSPSSSSGETQYF. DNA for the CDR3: TGTGCCAGCAGCCCCTCATCCTCTAGCGGCGAGACCCAGTACTTC. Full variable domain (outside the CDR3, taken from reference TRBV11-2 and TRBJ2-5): EAGVAQSPRYKIIEKRQSVAFWCNPISGHATLYWYQQILGQGPKLLIQFQNNGVVDDSQLPKDRFSAERLKGVDSTLKIQPAKLEDSAVYLCASSPSSSSGETQYFGPGTRLLVL.

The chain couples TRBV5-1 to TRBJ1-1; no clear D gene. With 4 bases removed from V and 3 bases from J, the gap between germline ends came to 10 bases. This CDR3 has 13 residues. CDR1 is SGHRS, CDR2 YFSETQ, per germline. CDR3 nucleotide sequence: TGCGCCAGCAGCCCCCCTTCGTACACTGAAGCTTTCTTT. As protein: CASSPPSYTEAFF. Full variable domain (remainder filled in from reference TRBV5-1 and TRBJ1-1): KAGVTQTPRYLIKTRGQQVTLSCSPISGHRSVSWYQQTPGQGLQFLFEYFSETQRNKGNFPGRFSGRQFSNSRSEMNVSTLELGDSALYLCASSPPSYTEAFFGQGTRLTVV.

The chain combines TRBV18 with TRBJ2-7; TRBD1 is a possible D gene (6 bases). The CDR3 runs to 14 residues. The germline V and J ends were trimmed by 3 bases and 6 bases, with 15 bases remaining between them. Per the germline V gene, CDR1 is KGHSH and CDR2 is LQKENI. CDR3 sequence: CASSPQGQGSEQYV. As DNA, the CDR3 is TGTGCCAGCTCACCTCAAGGTCAGGGGAGCGAGCAGTACGTC.

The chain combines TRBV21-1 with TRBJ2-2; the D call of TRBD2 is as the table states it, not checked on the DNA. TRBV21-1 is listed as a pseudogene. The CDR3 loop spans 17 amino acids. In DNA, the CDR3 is TGTGCCAGCAGCAAAATGGCGGGACCACTAGTACCCGGGGAGCTGTTTTTT. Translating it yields CASSKMAGPLVPGELFF.

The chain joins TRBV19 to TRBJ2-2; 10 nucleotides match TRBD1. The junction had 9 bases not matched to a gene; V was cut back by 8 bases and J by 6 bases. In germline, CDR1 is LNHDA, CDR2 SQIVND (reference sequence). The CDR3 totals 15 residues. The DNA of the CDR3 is TGTGCCAGTCGACCGGACAGGGGGGTGGCCGGGGAGCTGTTTTTT. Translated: CASRPDRGVAGELFF.